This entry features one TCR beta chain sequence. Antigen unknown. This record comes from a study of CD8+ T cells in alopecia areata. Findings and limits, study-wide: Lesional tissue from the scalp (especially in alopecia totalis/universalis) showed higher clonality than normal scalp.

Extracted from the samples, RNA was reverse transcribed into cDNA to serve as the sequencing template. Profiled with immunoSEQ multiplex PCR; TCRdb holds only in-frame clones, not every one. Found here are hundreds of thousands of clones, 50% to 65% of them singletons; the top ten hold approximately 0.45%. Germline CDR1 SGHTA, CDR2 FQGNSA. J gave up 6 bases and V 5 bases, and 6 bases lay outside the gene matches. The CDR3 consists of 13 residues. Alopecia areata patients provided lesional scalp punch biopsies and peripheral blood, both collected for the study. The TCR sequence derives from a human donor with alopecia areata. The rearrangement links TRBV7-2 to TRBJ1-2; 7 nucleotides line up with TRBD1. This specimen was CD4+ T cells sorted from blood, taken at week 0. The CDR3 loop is CASSVGQLDGYTF. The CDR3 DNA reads TGTGCCAGCAGCGTGGGACAGCTGGATGGCTACACCTTC.